This T cell receptor beta chain was captured in a study of T cell responses to AZD1222 COVID-19 vaccine. This clone was seen only a few times. Its target is unknown. The J segment lost 7 bases and the V segment lost 5 bases, leaving 10 bases of the junction unmatched. The CDR3 loop spans 16 amino acids. Germline-derived CDR1 and CDR2 are SGHAT and FQDESV (reference sequence). Libraries were prepared by immunoSEQ multiplex PCR; TCRdb keeps only in-frame clonotypes and omits some of them. This table holds over 20,000 clones, around 86% found once. Study observations and caveats: In a largely white British group with more females than males, clonal diversity was possibly underestimated. Of spike-specific TCRs, nearly half reportedly target regions left unmutated in variants. Compared with day 0, the breadth and depth of the Spike-specific TCR repertoire rose significantly after two doses of AZD1222. CD4 TCRs linked to vaccination spanned spike, dominating at 160-218 and 743-854.

This specimen was peripheral blood, taken 28 days after the second AZD1222 dose. This chain links TRBV11-1 with TRBJ2-7; 14 nucleotides match TRBD2. The receptor comes from an adult who received the AZD1222 COVID-19 vaccine. CDR3 residues: CASSTRLAGGPAEQYF. For the CDR3, the DNA is TGTGCCAGCAGCACACGACTAGCGGGAGGGCCGGCGGAGCAGTACTTC.